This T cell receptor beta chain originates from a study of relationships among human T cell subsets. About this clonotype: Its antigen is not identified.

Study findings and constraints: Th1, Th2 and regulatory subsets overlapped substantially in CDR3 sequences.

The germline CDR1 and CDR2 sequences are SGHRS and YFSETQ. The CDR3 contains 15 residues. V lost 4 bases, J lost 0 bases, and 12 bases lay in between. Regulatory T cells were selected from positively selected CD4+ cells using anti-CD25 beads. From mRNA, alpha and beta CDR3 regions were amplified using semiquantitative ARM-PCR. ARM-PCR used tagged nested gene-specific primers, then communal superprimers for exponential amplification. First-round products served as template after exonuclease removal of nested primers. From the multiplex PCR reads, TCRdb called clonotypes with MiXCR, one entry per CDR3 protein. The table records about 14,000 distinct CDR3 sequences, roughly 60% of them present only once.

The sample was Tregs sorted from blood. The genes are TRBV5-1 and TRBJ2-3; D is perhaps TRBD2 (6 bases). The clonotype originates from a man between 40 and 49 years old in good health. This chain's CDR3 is CASSLGGTSTDTQYF. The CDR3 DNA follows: TGCGCCAGCAGCCTTGGAGGGACTAGCACAGATACGCAGTATTTT.